This T cell receptor beta chain was sequenced in a study of T cells in Graves' hyperthyroidism and ophthalmopathy. RNA transcripts provided the source from which TCR beta CDR3 regions were amplified. TCR CDR3 underwent first-round RT-PCR with the HTBI primer set. TCRdb re-called the multiplex PCR reads through MiXCR, storing one row per CDR3 protein. The data hold 530,000 or so distinct CDR3 sequences, with 46% observed a single time. Thyroid ultrasound and orbital computed tomography, with clinical symptoms and serum thyroxine and TRAb, informed diagnoses. The study, taken as a whole, reports: Most clonotypes expanded in thyroid above 0.001 were likewise present in blood.

This clonotype was picked up many times. Its specificity is not known. The CDR3 contains 16 residues. The germline CDR1 and CDR2 sequences are KGHDR and SFDVKD. V lost 5 bases, J lost 3 bases, and 15 bases lay in between. Sequenced material: peripheral blood or thyroid tissue (not recorded which). V is TRBV24-1 and J is TRBJ2-2; possibly TRBD1 for D (6 bases). The receptor was derived from a woman aged 18-29 years with Graves' hyperthyroidism. Here the CDR3 reads CATSAWDITDTGELFF. The DNA for the CDR3 is TGTGCCACCAGTGCCTGGGACATTACAGACACCGGGGAGCTGTTTTTT.